This entry is about one T cell receptor beta chain. What it binds is not known. The data stem from a study of beta chain features in type 1 diabetes. Study-wide points: Since sequencing was performed on cDNA, cells with high TCR expression could be over-represented. Any HLA type influence on TCRB rearrangement was left unresolved here.

Every single donor gave one heparinised blood draw, and these averaged about 100 mL. Sequenced material consisted of expressed TCRB transcripts (all of the isolated RNA was reverse transcribed). Libraries were prepared by immunoSEQ multiplex PCR; TCRdb keeps only in-frame clonotypes and omits some of them. The repertoire holds more than 130,000 clones, with around 7% as singletons. The ends lost 5 bases at V and 7 bases at J; junction bases unmatched: 6. Germline V gives CDR1 SNHLY, CDR2 FYNNEI. This CDR3 is built from 14 residues. V and J are TRBV2 and TRBJ1-5; 9 bases line up with TRBD1. The clonotype was recovered from a woman aged 30 to 39 in good health. Specimen: central memory CD4+ T cells from blood. As DNA, the CDR3 is TGTGCCAGCAGTTCCGGGACAGGGCACCAGCCCCAGCATTTT. The encoded protein is CASSSGTGHQPQHF. Full variable domain (missing parts from reference TRBV2 and TRBJ1-5): EPEVTQTPSHQVTQMGQEVILRCVPISNHLYFYWYRQILGQKVEFLVSFYNNEISEKSEIFDDQFSVERPDGSNFTLKIRSTKLEDSAMYFCASSSGTGHQPQHFGDGTRLSIL.